The rows below give T cell receptor beta chains drawn from one sample of a study of OX40 agonist ivuxolimab in advanced cancers. Profiling relied on immunoSEQ multiplex PCR, and the TCRdb table lists in-frame clones only, not all of them. Of fewer than 90,000 clones in the sample, almost 90% were seen once. Sequences were derived from CD4+ or CD8+ T cells sorted from blood, sampled in a trial of the OX40 agonist ivuxolimab. These TCRs come from an adult with an advanced solid tumor such as melanoma, head and neck, liver or kidney cancer. Both conserved end residues are part of each CDR3. A D gene is named only where the DNA matches it firmly. The size field is filled for only some rows; it gives once, few, many or a size class.

DNA: TGTGCCAGCAGTTGGGGAATCGGGGGTGGCTACACCTTC; CDR3: CASSWGIGGGYTF; V: TRBV6-6; D: NA; size: NA; J: TRBJ1-2
DNA: TGTGCCAGCAGCGCACAGGGCACCTATGGCTACACCTTC; CDR3: CASSAQGTYGYTF; V: TRBV14; D: NA; size: few; J: TRBJ1-2
DNA: TGTGCCACCCTTACCGGGACAGAGGACACTGAAGCTTTCTTT; CDR3: CATLTGTEDTEAFF; V: TRBV28; D: TRBD1; size: NA; J: TRBJ1-1
DNA: TGTGCCAGCAGTCGAGGGGCGGGAGAGGGTCACGAGCAGTACTTC; CDR3: CASSRGAGEGHEQYF; V: TRBV27; D: TRBD2; size: NA; J: TRBJ2-7
DNA: TGTGCCAGCAGCGCGGACAGGAACAAAAACATTCAGTACTTC; CDR3: CASSADRNKNIQYF; V: TRBV5-4; D: TRBD1; size: NA; J: TRBJ2-4
DNA: TGCGCCAGCAGCCAAGCCTCGGGGGGTTGGGAGACCCAGTACTTC; CDR3: CASSQASGGWETQYF; V: TRBV4-1; D: TRBD2; size: NA; J: TRBJ2-5
DNA: TGTGCCAGCTCACCACTACTAGCCAGCAACGAGCAGTACTTC; CDR3: CASSPLLASNEQYF; V: TRBV18; D: NA; size: NA; J: TRBJ2-7
DNA: TGTGCCAGCAGTCCACCAACTAGCGGCGGGGAGCTGTTTTTT; CDR3: CASSPPTSGGELFF; V: TRBV6-5; D: TRBD2; size: NA; J: TRBJ2-2
DNA: TGTGCCAGCAGCCCAGCGGCGAACACCGGGGAGCTGTTTTTT; CDR3: CASSPAANTGELFF; V: TRBV7-2; D: NA; size: few; J: TRBJ2-2
DNA: TGTGCCAGCAGTGAACGACGAAGCTCCTACAATGAGCAGTTCTTC; CDR3: CASSERRSSYNEQFF; V: TRBV2; D: NA; size: NA; J: TRBJ2-1
DNA: TGCGCCAGCAGCACCCGACCCCTCAGGGGAACTGAAGCTTTCTTT; CDR3: CASSTRPLRGTEAFF; V: TRBV5-1; D: NA; size: NA; J: TRBJ1-1
DNA: TGTGCCAGCAGTACCCCGGGCCAAGAGACCCAGTACTTC; CDR3: CASSTPGQETQYF; V: TRBV6-6; D: NA; size: NA; J: TRBJ2-5
DNA: TGTGCCAGCAGTTTGGATGGGGAAATGGCTTTCTTT; CDR3: CASSLDGEMAFF; V: TRBV28; D: NA; size: NA; J: TRBJ1-1
DNA: TGCAGCGGCACGGGACTAGCGGGAGCCAATGAGCAGTTCTTC; CDR3: CSGTGLAGANEQFF; V: TRBV29-1; D: TRBD2; size: once; J: TRBJ2-1
DNA: TGTGCCAGCAGCCGGATGGGGGGACCCACAGATACGCAGTATTTT; CDR3: CASSRMGGPTDTQYF; V: TRBV7-3; D: NA; size: once; J: TRBJ2-3
DNA: TGTGCCTGGGTACCGGGACAGGGGCCCCCAGAGACCCAGTACTTC; CDR3: CAWVPGQGPPETQYF; V: TRBV30; D: TRBD1; size: NA; J: TRBJ2-5
DNA: TGTGCCAGCAGTTTAATCGGGCTCTCTCAAGGCCAGCCCCAGCATTTT; CDR3: CASSLIGLSQGQPQHF; V: TRBV28; D: NA; size: NA; J: TRBJ1-5
DNA: TGTGCCAGCAGCCCCGGAGCTAACCGGGAGGAGACCCAGTACTTC; CDR3: CASSPGANREETQYF; V: TRBV11-1; D: NA; size: NA; J: TRBJ2-5
DNA: TGTGCCAGCAGTGCGGAACAGGGAGGGGAGACCCAGTACTTC; CDR3: CASSAEQGGETQYF; V: TRBV2; D: NA; size: NA; J: TRBJ2-5
DNA: TGCGCCAGCAGCGAGGGACTAGCGGGGTCCCTGGCCCAGTACTTC; CDR3: CASSEGLAGSLAQYF; V: TRBV5-1; D: TRBD2; size: NA; J: TRBJ2-5
DNA: TGTGCCAGCAGTCTACTAGCGGGCCCTACAGATACGCAGTATTTT; CDR3: CASSLLAGPTDTQYF; V: TRBV7-3; D: TRBD2; size: NA; J: TRBJ2-3
DNA: TGTGCCTGGAGTGTACCCACTTTGGGGGGGAACTATGGCTACACCTTC; CDR3: CAWSVPTLGGNYGYTF; V: TRBV30; D: NA; size: NA; J: TRBJ1-2
DNA: TGCGCCAGCAGTGCCGACAGATCGAAAGCTTTCTTT; CDR3: CASSADRSKAFF; V: TRBV10-1; D: NA; size: once; J: TRBJ1-1
DNA: TGTGCCAGCAGCCCGGGACTCGTGGCCGGAGCCAAAAACATTCAGTACTTC; CDR3: CASSPGLVAGAKNIQYF; V: TRBV7-9; D: NA; size: NA; J: TRBJ2-4
DNA: TGTGCCAGCGGCCAAAGTCAAGTTATAGCAGGGGCCCAGTACTTC; CDR3: CASGQSQVIAGAQYF; V: TRBV2; D: NA; size: NA; J: TRBJ2-5
DNA: TGCGCCAGCAGACCAGACGGGACTAGCGGGAGTACAGATACGCAGTATTTT; CDR3: CASRPDGTSGSTDTQYF; V: TRBV4-1; D: TRBD2; size: NA; J: TRBJ2-3
DNA: TGTGCCAGTAGTGCGCAGGGGGGATGGCAGTACTTC; CDR3: CASSAQGGWQYF; V: TRBV19; D: NA; size: NA; J: TRBJ2-7
DNA: TGTGCCAGCAAACCACAGGGAGATACGCAGTATTTT; CDR3: CASKPQGDTQYF; V: TRBV6-5; D: NA; size: NA; J: TRBJ2-3
DNA: TGTGCCAGCAGCCCAGATGAGGTCGGCGAGCAGTACTTC; CDR3: CASSPDEVGEQYF; V: TRBV7-2; D: NA; size: few; J: TRBJ2-7
DNA: TGTGCCAGCAGTTTATCGTGGATTGGGGCCAACGTCCTGACTTTC; CDR3: CASSLSWIGANVLTF; V: TRBV27; D: NA; size: NA; J: TRBJ2-6
DNA: TGTGCCAGCAGCTTTGTAGGGGGGAGTGAAAAACTGTTTTTT; CDR3: CASSFVGGSEKLFF; V: TRBV7-3; D: NA; size: NA; J: TRBJ1-4
DNA: TGCAGCGTTGACGCGGGAACCAGCACAGATACGCAGTATTTT; CDR3: CSVDAGTSTDTQYF; V: TRBV29-1; D: NA; size: NA; J: TRBJ2-3
DNA: TGTGCCAGCAGCGCTGTGGGGGAGATCTACAATGAGCAGTTCTTC; CDR3: CASSAVGEIYNEQFF; V: TRBV7-3; D: NA; size: NA; J: TRBJ2-1
DNA: TGTGCCAGCAGTTTAAGGGACAAAAGATTCGATACGCAGTATTTT; CDR3: CASSLRDKRFDTQYF; V: TRBV6-5; D: NA; size: medium-sized; J: TRBJ2-3
DNA: TGTGCCAGCAGCCCAGCATGGGACAGGGGAAGCTATGGCTACACCTTC; CDR3: CASSPAWDRGSYGYTF; V: TRBV5-4; D: TRBD1; size: NA; J: TRBJ1-2
DNA: TGTGCCAGCAGCGTAGGCCCAGGGAACTATGGCTACACCTTC; CDR3: CASSVGPGNYGYTF; V: TRBV7-3; D: NA; size: NA; J: TRBJ1-2
DNA: TGTGCCAGCAGCTTAGTCCTAGCGGGGGGGCAAGATACGCAGTATTTT; CDR3: CASSLVLAGGQDTQYF; V: TRBV7-8; D: TRBD2; size: NA; J: TRBJ2-3
DNA: TGTGCCAGCAGCGGGGGGAGCTCCTACGAGCAGTACTTC; CDR3: CASSGGSSYEQYF; V: TRBV27; D: TRBD2; size: NA; J: TRBJ2-7
DNA: TGCGCCAGCAGCTTGATGTCTAGCGGGGACCCAGAGACCCAGTACTTC; CDR3: CASSLMSSGDPETQYF; V: TRBV5-1; D: TRBD2; size: NA; J: TRBJ2-5
DNA: TGTGCCAGCAGTGGCTTTGAGCGGGTGAATACGGAGGAGCAGTACTTC; CDR3: CASSGFERVNTEEQYF; V: TRBV6-1; D: NA; size: NA; J: TRBJ2-7
DNA: TGCGCCAGCAGCCTAGCGCTGGGGAGAAACAATGAGCAGTTCTTC; CDR3: CASSLALGRNNEQFF; V: TRBV5-1; D: NA; size: NA; J: TRBJ2-1
DNA: TGTGCCAGCAGCTCCGTAAATAGCGGGGCATCCTACAATGAGCAGTTCTTC; CDR3: CASSSVNSGASYNEQFF; V: TRBV7-3; D: TRBD2; size: NA; J: TRBJ2-1
DNA: TGTGCCAGTAGTGCTGACTCCGTAGCTAACTATGGCTACACCTTC; CDR3: CASSADSVANYGYTF; V: TRBV19; D: NA; size: NA; J: TRBJ1-2
DNA: TGTGCCAGCAGCTTGAGGGGGACTTCTGGAAACACCATATATTTT; CDR3: CASSLRGTSGNTIYF; V: TRBV7-9; D: NA; size: NA; J: TRBJ1-3
DNA: TGCGCCAGCAGCTTGAGCGGGCCGGGGCGCTCCTACAATGAGCAGTTCTTC; CDR3: CASSLSGPGRSYNEQFF; V: TRBV5-1; D: NA; size: NA; J: TRBJ2-1